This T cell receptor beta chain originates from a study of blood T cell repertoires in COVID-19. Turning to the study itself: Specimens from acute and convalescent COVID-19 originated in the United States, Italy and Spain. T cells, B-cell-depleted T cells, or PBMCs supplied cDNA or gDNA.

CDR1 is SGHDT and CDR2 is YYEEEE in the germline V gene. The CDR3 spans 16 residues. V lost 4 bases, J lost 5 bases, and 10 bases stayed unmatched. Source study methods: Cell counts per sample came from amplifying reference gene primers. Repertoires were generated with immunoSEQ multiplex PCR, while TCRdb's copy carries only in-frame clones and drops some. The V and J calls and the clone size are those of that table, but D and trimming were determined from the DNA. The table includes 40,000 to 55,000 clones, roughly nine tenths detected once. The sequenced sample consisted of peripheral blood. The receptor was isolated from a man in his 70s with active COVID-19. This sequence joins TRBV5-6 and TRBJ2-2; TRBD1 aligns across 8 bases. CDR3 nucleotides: TGTGCCAGCAGCAGCTTTGACAGGGGTCGAACCGGGGAGCTGTTTTTT. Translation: CASSSFDRGRTGELFF.